Reported below is one T cell receptor beta chain. Antigen unknown. This sample is drawn from a study of CD8 T cells in ankylosing spondylitis. Libraries of TCR beta came from quantitative 5'-RACE with molecular barcodes. MiXCR was run by TCRdb on the 5' RACE reads, yielding one entry per CDR3 protein. In the table there are around 30,000 distinct CDR3 sequences, 14% of which are singletons. Whole-study results and caveats: Prior literature has documented some motif variants in synovial fluid and blood from reactive arthritis. Apparently characteristic of ankylosing spondylitis blood was a TCR beta motif (roughly eight highly homologous variants). In ankylosing spondylitis patients, matched synovial fluid reportedly showed significant enrichment of disease-linked clones.

This CDR3 has 16 amino acids. Germline V CDR1 and CDR2: SGHTA, FQGNSA. Germline trimming cut 5 bases from V and 1 base from J; bases unmatched to any gene: 9. The TCR comes from a male donor with ankylosing spondylitis or in good health (not recorded which). The rearrangement joins TRBV7-2 to TRBJ2-3, with 7 bases aligning to TRBD2. Sequencing input: blood. The CDR3 loop is CASSNGLGYGTDTQYF. DNA for the CDR3: TGTGCCAGCAGCAACGGACTAGGGTATGGCACAGATACGCAGTATTTT.